This record concerns one T cell receptor beta chain sequence. The specificity of this receptor is unknown. It has no much larger one-base neighbor in the sample; base qualities were not kept. The time point label, read with the paper, signifies: baseline before first vaccination. The vaccinee samples were drawn from two UK trials, COV001 and COV002, one of which was a single-blind randomized controlled phase 2/3 trial testing AZD1222 (ChAdOx1 nCoV-19) in healthy adults. For TCRbeta chain sequencing, PBMC samples from trial participants were taken at day 0 and at day 28 after the second dose. Trimming at the junction amounts to 0 bases on V and 3 bases on J, and the germline ends lie 15 bases apart. CDR3 length: 17 amino acids, cysteine to phenylalanine. CDR3 DNA only is kept here, 51 bases in frame from base 1. The germline V gene supplies CDR1 LGHNA and CDR2 YSLEER. The CDR3 regions of human TCRbeta chains were subjected to immunosequencing. Per the original workflow: Repertoire TCRs were checked for matches against a reference library of SARS-CoV-2-specific TCRs that had been generated using the MIRA antigen-specificity platform. Breadth was defined as the fraction of unique TCRs that were SARS-CoV-2-associated. Depth was defined as the fraction of total T cells that were SARS-CoV-2-associated. Using the MIRA data, each spike-specific TCR was assigned both to the spike region to which the TCR was reactive and to a CD4 or CD8 class. Log10-transformed breadth and depth values were compared by one-way ANOVA with Sidak's multiple comparisons tests. In its TCRdb copy, this immuneACCESS table keeps in-frame sequences only and misses some clones. Where compared with another copy, unresolved V genes explain less than half of these, and the others have no known cause. That table gives V, J and clone size, and the DNA gave D and trimming. The sample table shows some 96,000 clones, and about 87% are seen once. The biggest ten clones account for about 1.8% of the sample.

The sample comes from a study of T cell responses to AZD1222 COVID-19 vaccine (dated by TCRdb to the early 2020s). Some background on the complete study: AZD1222 recipients with second doses at about 4 weeks or about 12 weeks were pooled, because spike-specific TCR depth and breadth did not differ between schedules. A total of 233 trial participants underwent TCR sequencing, of whom about 200 had received two doses of AZD1222 and some 25 had received two doses of the MenACWY control vaccine. Trial participants were enrolled by age into 18-55, 56-69 and 70-plus year subgroups, with about 150, 27 and 61 TCR-sequenced participants respectively.

Overall study results and their limits: The 56-69-year group was small, and its depth increase did not reach significance, likely because of low power. Epitopes outside the regions mutated in the B.1.351 and B.1.1.7 variants were reportedly recognized by nearly half of the unique spike-specific TCRs. Because no day 14 peak-response samples were available, repertoires were characterized only after the peak T cell response. Participants were mostly white British and included more females than males, and it was suggested by the authors that clonal diversity may have been underestimated. After two AZD1222 doses, both the breadth and the depth of spike-specific TCRs were significantly higher than at day 0 and than in MenACWY recipients. The whole spike protein was spanned by vaccine-associated CD4 TCRs, and dominant responses were seen in regions 160-218 and 743-854. Conclusions about previously exposed vaccinees are limited, since just five or six AZD1222 recipients were seropositive for SARS-CoV-2 at baseline.

The clonotype originates from an adult in good health. The chain links TRBV4-3 with TRBJ2-1; D gene: possibly TRBD1, on 5 matching bases. The specimen comprised peripheral blood, sampled on day 0 of AZD1222 vaccination. The CDR3 reads as follows: CASSQDPQGGLYNEQFF. The DNA is TGCGCCAGCAGCCAAGATCCTCAGGGTGGGCTCTACAATGAGCAGTTCTTC.